This TCR beta chain was obtained from a study of metastatic and nonmetastatic thyroid tumors (TCRdb year 2020). As for the study more broadly: Repertoires were compared across peripheral blood and tumor or nodule tissue samples from malignant and benign thyroid patients. The paper's findings and limits, for the study overall: In both blood and tumor samples, malignant tumors were reported to have significantly higher TCR beta diversity than benign nodules.

Notes on this clone: What this receptor recognizes is not known. Within one base of it there is no much larger clone, and no base qualities were kept.

From cysteine to phenylalanine, the CDR3 is 16 amino acids long. Only CDR3 DNA remains: 48 bases, in frame from the first base. The germline V gene (reference sequence) sets CDR1 to LGHDT and CDR2 to YNNKEL. The V and J ends are trimmed by 0 bases and 0 bases, leaving 10 bases between them. Before undergoing thyroid surgery, none of the patients had been given any kind of treatment. Using T-cell receptor beta sequencing, the study looked back at clinical samples from patients collected from about 2012 to 2018. Library generation was performed with PCR. Sequenced using an Illumina HiSeq 4000. High-throughput sequencing was used to profile the TCR beta-chain CDR3 region of each patient. In the authors' own workflow: A classifier to discriminate distant-metastatic papillary thyroid cancer patients was built from CDR3 differences across clinicopathological groups. Repertoire diversity was assessed with the Shannon index, and tumor-blood repertoire similarity with the Morisita-Horn index. The public reads were reanalyzed by TCRdb: fastp trimming at Q25, MiXCR alignment, in-frame beta chains only. For this entry, the V and J calls and clone size follow TCRdb and not the study's own pipeline. This sample gives 9,000 or so clones in total; approximately 14% of them show up just once. Approximately 5.1% of the sample is taken by the ten largest.

The TCR originated in a female donor with papillary thyroid cancer or a benign thyroid nodule (not recorded which). Some clones in this sample may be carry-over from other donors' samples. The chain is made from TRBV3-1 and TRBJ2-3; 6 matching bases give a weak D call of TRBD2. Sequenced material: blood. The DNA reads as follows: TGTGCCAGCAGCCAAGATTGGAGGGAAAGCACAGATACGCAGTATTTT. It is translated as CASSQDWRESTDTQYF.